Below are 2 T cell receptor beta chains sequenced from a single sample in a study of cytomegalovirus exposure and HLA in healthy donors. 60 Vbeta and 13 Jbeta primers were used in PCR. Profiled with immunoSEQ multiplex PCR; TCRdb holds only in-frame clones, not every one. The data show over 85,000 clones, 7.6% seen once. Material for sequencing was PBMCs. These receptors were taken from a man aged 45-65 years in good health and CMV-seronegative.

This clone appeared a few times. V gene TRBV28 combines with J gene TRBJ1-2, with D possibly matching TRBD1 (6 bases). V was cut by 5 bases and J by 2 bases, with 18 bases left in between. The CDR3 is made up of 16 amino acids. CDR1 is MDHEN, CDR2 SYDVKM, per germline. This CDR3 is CASSQSTGRANYGYTF. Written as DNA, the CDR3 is TGTGCCAGCAGTCAAAGCACAGGGAGGGCCAACTATGGCTACACCTTC.

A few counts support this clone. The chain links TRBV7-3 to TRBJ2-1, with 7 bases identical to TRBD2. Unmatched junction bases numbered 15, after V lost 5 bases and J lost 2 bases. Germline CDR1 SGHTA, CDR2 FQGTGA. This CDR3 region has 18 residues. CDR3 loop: CASSDRDYEEDTYNEQFF. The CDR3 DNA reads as TGTGCCAGCAGCGACCGGGACTACGAAGAAGACACCTACAATGAGCAGTTCTTC.